This T cell receptor beta chain came from a study of T-cell reconstitution after alpha-beta-depleted transplantation in children. The sample holds many counts of this clonotype. Library preparation (for TCRbeta) was performed with unique molecular identifiers. TCRdb called the PCR reads again in MiXCR, with one record for every CDR3 protein. Altogether 190,000 or so distinct CDR3 sequences are present, approximately 15% being singletons, with the ten largest covering approximately 13%. The germline gives CDR1 SGHRS, CDR2 YFSETQ. With 0 bases clipped from V and 7 bases from J, the junction kept 9 bases outside the gene matches. The CDR3 is 17 residues long.

The sequencing used PBMCs from the stem cell graft donor, collected from the stem cell graft. The clonotype comes from a human donor who donated a stem cell graft to a child with acute lymphoblastic leukemia. V is TRBV5-1 and J is TRBJ2-2; 10 bases fit TRBD2. The CDR3: CASSLALAGDHGGELFF. The CDR3 DNA reads TGCGCCAGCAGCTTGGCGCTAGCGGGAGATCATGGCGGGGAGCTGTTTTTT.